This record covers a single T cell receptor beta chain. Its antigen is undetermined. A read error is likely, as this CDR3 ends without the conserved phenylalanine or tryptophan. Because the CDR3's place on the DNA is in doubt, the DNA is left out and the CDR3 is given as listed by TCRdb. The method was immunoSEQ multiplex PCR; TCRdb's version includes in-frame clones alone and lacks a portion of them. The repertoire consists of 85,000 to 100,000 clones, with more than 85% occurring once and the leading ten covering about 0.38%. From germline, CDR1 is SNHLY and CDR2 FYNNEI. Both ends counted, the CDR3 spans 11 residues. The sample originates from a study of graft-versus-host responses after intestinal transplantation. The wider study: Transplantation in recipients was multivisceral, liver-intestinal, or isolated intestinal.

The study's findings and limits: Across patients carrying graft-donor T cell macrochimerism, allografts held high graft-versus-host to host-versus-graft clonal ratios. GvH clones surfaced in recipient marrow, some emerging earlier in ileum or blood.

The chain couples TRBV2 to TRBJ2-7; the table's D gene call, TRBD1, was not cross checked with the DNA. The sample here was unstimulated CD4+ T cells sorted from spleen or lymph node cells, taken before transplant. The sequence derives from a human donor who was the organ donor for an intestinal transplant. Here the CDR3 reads CASSELAGGRL.